This T cell receptor beta chain was documented in a study of CXCR3-negative and CXCR3-positive naive CD8 T cells. General study results and limits: Memory CD8+ cells had much lower diversity, and both naive subsets had comparably high diversity. After cryopreservation, expression of CXCR3 was partially reduced, and most assays were run with fresh PBMCs. TCR strength was inferred from TRB CDR3 properties, while surface CD5 was comparable between naive subsets. Naive CXCR3-positive and CXCR3-negative cells shared TRBV-TRBJ usage; memory cells diverged.

The CDR3 loop spans 15 amino acids. Germline values: CDR1 LGHNA, CDR2 YNFKEQ. Each TRB cDNA library was prepared by 5' RACE (with UMI labels). TCRdb re-called the 5' RACE reads and catalogs CDR3 proteins one per entry, DNA excluded. The sample is made up of approximately 60,000 distinct CDR3 sequences, and the top ten hold about 20% of it. With respect to this clonotype: Its antigen is unidentified.

Sequences were obtained from memory CD8+ T cells from blood. This clonotype was obtained from a human donor in good health. Some clones in this sample may be carry-over from other donors' samples. J is TRBJ2-3 and V is TRBV4-2; there is no DNA to check the TCRdb D call of TRBD2. The CDR3 loop reads CASSPSGEGTDTQYF.